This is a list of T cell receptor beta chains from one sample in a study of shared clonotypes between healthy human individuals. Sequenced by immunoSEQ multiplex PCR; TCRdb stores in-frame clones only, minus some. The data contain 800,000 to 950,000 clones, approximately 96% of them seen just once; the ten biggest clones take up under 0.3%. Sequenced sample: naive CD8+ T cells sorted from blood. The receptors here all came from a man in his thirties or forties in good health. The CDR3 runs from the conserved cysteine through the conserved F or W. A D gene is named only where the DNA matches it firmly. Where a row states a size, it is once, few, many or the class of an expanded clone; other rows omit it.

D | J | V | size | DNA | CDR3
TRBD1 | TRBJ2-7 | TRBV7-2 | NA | TGTGCCAGCAGCTTAGGTGGGACAGGGGTAACCTACGAGCAGTACTTC | CASSLGGTGVTYEQYF
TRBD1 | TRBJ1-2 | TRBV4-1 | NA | TGCGCCAGCAGCTTGCTCTCAACCGGGACAGGGGTCGGCTACACCTTC | CASSLLSTGTGVGYTF
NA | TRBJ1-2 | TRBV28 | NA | TGTGCCAGCAGTTTCCGGGGTGGGTATGGCTACACCTTC | CASSFRGGYGYTF
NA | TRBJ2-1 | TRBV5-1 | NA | TGCGCCAGCAGCCCCGAGGGGGGCGGGAGAAGGTACAATGAGCAGTTCTTC | CASSPEGGGRRYNEQFF
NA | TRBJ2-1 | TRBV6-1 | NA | TGTGCCAGCAGGCCGCCTATCTACAATGAGCAGTTCTTC | CASRPPIYNEQFF
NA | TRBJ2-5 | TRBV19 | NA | TGTGCCAGTAGTTTCGCCCTAGGGCTATGGGAGACCCAGTACTTC | CASSFALGLWETQYF
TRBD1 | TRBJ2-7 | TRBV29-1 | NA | TGCAGCGCCGCGGTGGACAGGGGACCCTACGAGCAGTACTTC | CSAAVDRGPYEQYF
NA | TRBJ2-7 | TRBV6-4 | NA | TGTGCCAGCAGCTACAAAGTCCTCCTTTTACCCTACGAGCAGTACTTC | CASSYKVLLLPYEQYF
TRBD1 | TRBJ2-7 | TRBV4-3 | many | TGCGCCAGCAGCCAAGATGCCGGGACAGGGGAAGGCGAGCAGTACTTC | CASSQDAGTGEGEQYF
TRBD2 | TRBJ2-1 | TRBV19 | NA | TGTGCCAGTAGTACTGACCAGCGGGAGGGCCCGTACAATGAGCAGTTCTTC | CASSTDQREGPYNEQFF
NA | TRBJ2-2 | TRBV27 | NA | TGTGCCAGTAGACCGGTGGGAAACACCGGGGAGCTGTTTTTT | CASRPVGNTGELFF
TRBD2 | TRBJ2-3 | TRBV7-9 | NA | TGTGCCAGCAGCCAGCTGGCTAGCGGGAGTGATACGCAGTATTTT | CASSQLASGSDTQYF
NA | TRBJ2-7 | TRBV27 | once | TGTGCCAGCAGTTTCAGAGGGGCCTTCTCCTACGAGCAGTACTTC | CASSFRGAFSYEQYF
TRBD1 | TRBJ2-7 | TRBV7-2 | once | TGTGCCAGCGGATTGGGACAGTTATACGAGCAGTACTTC | CASGLGQLYEQYF
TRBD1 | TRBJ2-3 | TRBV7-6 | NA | TGTGCCAGCAGCTTATTCGGACAGGGGGCGACCACAGATACGCAGTATTTT | CASSLFGQGATTDTQYF
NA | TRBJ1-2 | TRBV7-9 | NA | TGTGCCAGCAGCTTAGATGCCCAGGGGATTAACTATGGCTACACCTTC | CASSLDAQGINYGYTF
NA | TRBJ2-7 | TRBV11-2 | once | TGTGCCAGCAGCCACGTAGAGATTAACTACGAGCAGTACTTC | CASSHVEINYEQYF
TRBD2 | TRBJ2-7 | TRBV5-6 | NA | TGTGCCAGCAGCAGCCCTAGCGGGAGGGCCGCTTTTCCCTACGAGCAGTACTTC | CASSSPSGRAAFPYEQYF
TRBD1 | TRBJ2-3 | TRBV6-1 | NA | TGTGCCAGCAGTGACGACAGGGCTGCCGATACGCAGTATTTT | CASSDDRAADTQYF
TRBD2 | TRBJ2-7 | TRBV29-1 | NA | TGCAGCGTTGAAGATCCAGGCCTAGCGGGAGAGGTCTACGAGCAGTACTTC | CSVEDPGLAGEVYEQYF
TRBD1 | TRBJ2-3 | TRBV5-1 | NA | TGCGCCAGCAGCTTGGCCGAGGGGGCCACAGATACGCAGTATTTT | CASSLAEGATDTQYF
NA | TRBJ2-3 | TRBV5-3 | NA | TGTGCCAGAAGCCCGGCCGGGTTTTGCACAGATACGCAGTATTTT | CARSPAGFCTDTQYF
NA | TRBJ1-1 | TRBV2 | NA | TGTGCCAGCACCGGGACGGTGAACACTGAAGCTTTCTTT | CASTGTVNTEAFF
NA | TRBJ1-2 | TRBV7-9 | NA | TGTGCCAGCAGCTTAGATTACGGGGCGAGGGGCTACACCTTC | CASSLDYGARGYTF
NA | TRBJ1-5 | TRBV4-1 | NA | TGCGCCAGCAGCCAGGGAGGGAATCAGCCCCAGCATTTT | CASSQGGNQPQHF
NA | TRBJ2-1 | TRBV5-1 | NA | TGCGCCAGCAGCCTACGGACTGGAAATTACAATGAGCAGTTCTTC | CASSLRTGNYNEQFF
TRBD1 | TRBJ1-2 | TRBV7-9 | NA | TGTGCCAGCAGCCAATCGGGACAGGGACCCACTGGCTATGGCTACACCTTC | CASSQSGQGPTGYGYTF
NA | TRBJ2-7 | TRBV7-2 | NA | TGTGCCAGCAGCCCTGGACTCCAAATTTACGAGCAGTACTTC | CASSPGLQIYEQYF
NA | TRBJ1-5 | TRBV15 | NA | TGTGCCACCAGCAGAGATCGGGGGAAGAATCAGCCCCAGCATTTT | CATSRDRGKNQPQHF
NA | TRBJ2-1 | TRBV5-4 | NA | TGTGCCATTCTTAGCGGAGCCAATGAGCAGTTCTTC | CAILSGANEQFF
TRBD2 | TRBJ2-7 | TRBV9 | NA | TGTGCCAGCAGCGTCGGCGGGAGCGGCTACGAGCAGTACTTC | CASSVGGSGYEQYF
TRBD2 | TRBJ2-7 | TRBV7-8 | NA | TGTGCCAGCAGCTTACGCGGGAGCTCCTACGACGAGCAGTACTTC | CASSLRGSSYDEQYF
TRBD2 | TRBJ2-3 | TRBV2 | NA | TGTGCCAGCAGTGAAGTCACTAGCGGAGGGGGGACAGATACGCAGTATTTT | CASSEVTSGGGTDTQYF
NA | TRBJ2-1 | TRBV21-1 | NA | TGTGCCAGGATCGGGACTCCCCCCGGGGGGCAGTTCTTC | CARIGTPPGGQFF
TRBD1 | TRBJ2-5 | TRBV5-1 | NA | TGCGCCAGCAGCACAACAACAGGGGCTCGGGAGACCCAGTACTTC | CASSTTTGARETQYF
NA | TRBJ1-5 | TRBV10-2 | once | TGCGCCAGCAGTGAGTCAGGGAGCAATCAGCCCCAGCATTTT | CASSESGSNQPQHF
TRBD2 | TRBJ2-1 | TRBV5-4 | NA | TGTGCCAGCAGCACCGGACTAGCAGCAGGTGAGCAGTTCTTC | CASSTGLAAGEQFF
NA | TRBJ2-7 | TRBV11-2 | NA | TGTGCCAGCAGCTACTCATACGAGCAGTACTTC | CASSYSYEQYF
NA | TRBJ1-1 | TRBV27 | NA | TGTGCCAGCCAAGGACACTTGGGCACTGAAGCTTTCTTT | CASQGHLGTEAFF
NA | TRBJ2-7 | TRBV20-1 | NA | TGCAGTGCTAGGGTGGAGGGTGAGCAGTACTTC | CSARVEGEQYF
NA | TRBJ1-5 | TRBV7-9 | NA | TGTGCCAGCAGCTCGGGACATTACAATCAGCCCCAGCATTTT | CASSSGHYNQPQHF
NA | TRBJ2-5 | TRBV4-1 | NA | TGCGCCAGCAGCCAAACCCAGGTCCCCCAAGAGACCCAGTACTTC | CASSQTQVPQETQYF
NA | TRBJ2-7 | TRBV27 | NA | TGTGCCAGCAAGTTAGGTAGCTCCTACGAGCAGTACTTC | CASKLGSSYEQYF
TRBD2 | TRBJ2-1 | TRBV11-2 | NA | TGTGCCAGCAGCTTAGAAGGGGCGGGAGGGTTCTACAATGAGCAGTTCTTC | CASSLEGAGGFYNEQFF
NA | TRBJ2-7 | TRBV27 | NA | TGTGCCAGCAGTCCTTCTCTTATAGCGGAAGACTACGAGCAGTACTTC | CASSPSLIAEDYEQYF